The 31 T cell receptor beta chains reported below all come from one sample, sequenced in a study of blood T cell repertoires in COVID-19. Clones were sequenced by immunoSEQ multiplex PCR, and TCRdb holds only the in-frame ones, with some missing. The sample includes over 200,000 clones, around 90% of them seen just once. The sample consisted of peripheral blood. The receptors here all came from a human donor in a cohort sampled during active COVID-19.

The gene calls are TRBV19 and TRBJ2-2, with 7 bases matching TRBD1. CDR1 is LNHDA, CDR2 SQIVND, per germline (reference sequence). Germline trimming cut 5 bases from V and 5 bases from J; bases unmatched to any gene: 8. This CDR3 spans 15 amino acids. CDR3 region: CASSLDRVRTGELFF. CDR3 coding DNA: TGTGCCAGTAGTCTCGACAGGGTTAGGACCGGGGAGCTGTTTTTT.

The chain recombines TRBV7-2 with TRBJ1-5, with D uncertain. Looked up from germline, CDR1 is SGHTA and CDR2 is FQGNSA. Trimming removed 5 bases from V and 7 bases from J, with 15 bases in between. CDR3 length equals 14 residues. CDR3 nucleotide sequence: TGTGCCAGCAGCCTCATCGTGCCTAACCAGCCCCAGCATTTT. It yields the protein CASSLIVPNQPQHF. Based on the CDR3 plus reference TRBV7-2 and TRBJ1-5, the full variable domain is GAGVSQSPSNKVTEKGKDVELRCDPISGHTALYWYRQSLGQGLEFLIYFQGNSAPDKSGLPSDRFSAERTGGSVSTLTIQRTQQEDSAVYLCASSLIVPNQPQHFGDGTRLSIL.

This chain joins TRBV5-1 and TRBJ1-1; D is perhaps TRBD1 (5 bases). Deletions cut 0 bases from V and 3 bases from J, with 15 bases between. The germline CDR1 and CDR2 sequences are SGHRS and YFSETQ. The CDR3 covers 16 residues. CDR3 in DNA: TGCGCCAGCAGCTTGGCCAATTATGGGGGGGACACTGAAGCTTTCTTT. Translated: CASSLANYGGDTEAFF.

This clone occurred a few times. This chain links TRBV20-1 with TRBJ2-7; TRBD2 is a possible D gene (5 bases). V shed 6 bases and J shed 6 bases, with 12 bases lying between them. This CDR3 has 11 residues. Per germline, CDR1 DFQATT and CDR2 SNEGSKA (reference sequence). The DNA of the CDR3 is TGCAGTGCCTCTAGGACTGCCGAGCAGTACTTC. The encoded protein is CSASRTAEQYF.

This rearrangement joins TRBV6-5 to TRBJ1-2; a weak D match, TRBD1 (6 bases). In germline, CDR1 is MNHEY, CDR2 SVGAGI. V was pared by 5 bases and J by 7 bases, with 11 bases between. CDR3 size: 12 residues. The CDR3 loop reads CASSPTGFGYTF. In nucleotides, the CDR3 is TGTGCCAGCAGTCCCACAGGGTTTGGCTACACCTTC.

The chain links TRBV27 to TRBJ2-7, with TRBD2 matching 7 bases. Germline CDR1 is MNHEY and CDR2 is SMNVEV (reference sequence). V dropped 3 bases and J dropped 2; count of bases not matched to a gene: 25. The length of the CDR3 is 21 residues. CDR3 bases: TGTGCCAGCAGTTTGTCCCTAAGAATTGGGGAGAGCGGGGCCCTTACCTACGAGCAGTACTTC. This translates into CASSLSLRIGESGALTYEQYF.

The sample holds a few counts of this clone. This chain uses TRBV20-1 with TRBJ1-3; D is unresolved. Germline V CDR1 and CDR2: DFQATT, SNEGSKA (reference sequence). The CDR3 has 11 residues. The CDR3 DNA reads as TGCAGCATTAGCTCTGGAAACACCATATATTTT. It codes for CSISSGNTIYF.

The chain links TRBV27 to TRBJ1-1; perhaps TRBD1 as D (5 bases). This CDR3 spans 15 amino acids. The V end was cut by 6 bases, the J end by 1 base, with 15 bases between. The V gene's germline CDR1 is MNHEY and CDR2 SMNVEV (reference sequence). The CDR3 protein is CASSAAGRGNTEAFF. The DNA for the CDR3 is TGTGCCAGCAGCGCGGCGGGGCGGGGGAACACTGAAGCTTTCTTT.

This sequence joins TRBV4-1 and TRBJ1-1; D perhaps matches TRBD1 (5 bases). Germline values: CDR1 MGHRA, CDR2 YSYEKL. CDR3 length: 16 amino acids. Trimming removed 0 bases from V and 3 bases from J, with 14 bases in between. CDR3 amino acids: CASSQDGARGDTEAFF. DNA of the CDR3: TGCGCCAGCAGCCAAGATGGGGCCCGGGGGGACACTGAAGCTTTCTTT.

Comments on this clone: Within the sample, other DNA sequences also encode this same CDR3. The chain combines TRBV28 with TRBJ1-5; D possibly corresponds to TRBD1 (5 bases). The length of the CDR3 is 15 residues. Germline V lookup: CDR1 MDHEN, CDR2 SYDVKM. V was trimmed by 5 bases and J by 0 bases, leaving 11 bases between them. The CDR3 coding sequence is TGTGCCAGCAGTCCGGGGGGTTATAGCAATCAGCCCCAGCATTTT. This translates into CASSPGGYSNQPQHF. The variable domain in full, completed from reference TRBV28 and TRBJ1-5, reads DVKVTQSSRYLVKRTGEKVFLECVQDMDHENMFWYRQDPGLGLRLIYFSYDVKMKEKGDIPEGYSVSREKKERFSLILESASTNQTSMYLCASSPGGYSNQPQHFGDGTRLSIL.

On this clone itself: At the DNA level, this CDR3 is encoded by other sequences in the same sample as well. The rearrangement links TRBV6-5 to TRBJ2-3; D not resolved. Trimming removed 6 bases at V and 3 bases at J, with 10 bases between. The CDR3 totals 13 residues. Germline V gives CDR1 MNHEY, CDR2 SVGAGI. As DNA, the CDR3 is TGTGCCAGCAGCCCCCCGGGTACAGATACGCAGTATTTT. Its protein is CASSPPGTDTQYF.

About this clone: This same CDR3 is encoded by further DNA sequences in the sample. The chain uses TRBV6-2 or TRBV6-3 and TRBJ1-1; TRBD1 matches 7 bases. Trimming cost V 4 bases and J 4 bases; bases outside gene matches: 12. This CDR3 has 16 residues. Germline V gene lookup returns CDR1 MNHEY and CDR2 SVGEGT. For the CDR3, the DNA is TGTGCCAGCAGTTCCAGACAGGGTCGGAAAGGCACTGAAGCTTTCTTT. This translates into CASSSRQGRKGTEAFF.

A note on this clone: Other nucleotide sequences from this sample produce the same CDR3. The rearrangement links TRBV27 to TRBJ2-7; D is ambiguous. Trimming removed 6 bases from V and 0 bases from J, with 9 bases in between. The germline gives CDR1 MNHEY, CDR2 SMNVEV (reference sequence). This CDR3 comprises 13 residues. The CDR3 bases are TGTGCCAGCAGACCGGGTCGCTCCTACGAGCAGTACTTC. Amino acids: CASRPGRSYEQYF.

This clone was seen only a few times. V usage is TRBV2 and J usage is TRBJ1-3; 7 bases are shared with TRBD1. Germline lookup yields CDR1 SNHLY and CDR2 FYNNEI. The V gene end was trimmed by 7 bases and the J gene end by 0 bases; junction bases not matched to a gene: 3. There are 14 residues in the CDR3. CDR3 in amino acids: CASTRQGSGNTIYF. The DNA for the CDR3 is TGTGCCAGCACGAGACAGGGCTCTGGAAACACCATATATTTT.

CDR3: CASSPHPTSYGGEQFF. Written as DNA, the CDR3 is TGTGCCAGCAGCCCCCACCCGACTAGTTATGGCGGTGAGCAGTTCTTC. The chain recombines TRBV6-2 or TRBV6-3 with TRBJ2-1; D may be TRBD2 (6 bases). The germline V gene encodes CDR1 MNHEY and CDR2 SVGEGT. This CDR3 is built from 16 residues. V was pared by 6 bases and J by 9 bases, with 24 bases between.

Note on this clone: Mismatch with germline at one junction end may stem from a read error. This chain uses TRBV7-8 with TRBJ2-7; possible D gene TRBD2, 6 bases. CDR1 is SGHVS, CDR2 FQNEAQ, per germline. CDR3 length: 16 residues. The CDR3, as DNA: TGTGCCAGCAGCCCGCAAGGGGAGATGACTGGGGCTAGCGCAAGTTTC. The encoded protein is CASSPQGEMTGASASF.

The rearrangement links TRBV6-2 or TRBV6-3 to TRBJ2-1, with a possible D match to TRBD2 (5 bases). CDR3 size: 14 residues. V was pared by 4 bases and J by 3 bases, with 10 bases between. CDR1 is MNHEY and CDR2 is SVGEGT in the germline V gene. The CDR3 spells CASSFEGFYNEQFF. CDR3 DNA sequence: TGTGCCAGCAGTTTCGAGGGTTTCTACAATGAGCAGTTCTTC.

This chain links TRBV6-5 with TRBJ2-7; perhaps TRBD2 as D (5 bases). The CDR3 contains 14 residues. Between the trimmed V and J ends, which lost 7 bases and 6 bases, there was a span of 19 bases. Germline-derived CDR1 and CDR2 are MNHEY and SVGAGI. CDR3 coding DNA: TGTGCCAGCACCCTAGGAGAGGGTTTCCGCGAGCAGTACTTC. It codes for CASTLGEGFREQYF.

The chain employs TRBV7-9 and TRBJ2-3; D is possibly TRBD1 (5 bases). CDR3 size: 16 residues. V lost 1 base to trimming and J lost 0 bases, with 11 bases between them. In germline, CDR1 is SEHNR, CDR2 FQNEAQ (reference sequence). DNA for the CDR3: TGTGCCAGCAGCTTAGGCCGGACATCGAGCACAGATACGCAGTATTTT. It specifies CASSLGRTSSTDTQYF.

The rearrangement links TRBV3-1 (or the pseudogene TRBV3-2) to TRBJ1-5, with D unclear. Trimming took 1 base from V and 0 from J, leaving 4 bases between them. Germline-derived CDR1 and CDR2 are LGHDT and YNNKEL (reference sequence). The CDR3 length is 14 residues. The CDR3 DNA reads TGTGCCAGCAGCCAAGGAGCTAGCAATCAGCCCCAGCATTTT. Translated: CASSQGASNQPQHF.

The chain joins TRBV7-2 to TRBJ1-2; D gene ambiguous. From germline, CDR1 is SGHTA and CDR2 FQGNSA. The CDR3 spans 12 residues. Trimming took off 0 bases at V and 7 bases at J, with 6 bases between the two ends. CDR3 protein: CASSLAVGGYTF. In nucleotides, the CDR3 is TGTGCCAGCAGCTTAGCAGTCGGTGGCTACACCTTC.

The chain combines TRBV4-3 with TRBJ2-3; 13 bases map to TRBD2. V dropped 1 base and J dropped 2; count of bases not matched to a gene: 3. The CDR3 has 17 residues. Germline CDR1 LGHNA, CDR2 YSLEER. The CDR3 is CASSQGGLAGNTDTQYF. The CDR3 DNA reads TGCGCCAGCAGCCAAGGGGGACTAGCGGGAAACACAGATACGCAGTATTTT.

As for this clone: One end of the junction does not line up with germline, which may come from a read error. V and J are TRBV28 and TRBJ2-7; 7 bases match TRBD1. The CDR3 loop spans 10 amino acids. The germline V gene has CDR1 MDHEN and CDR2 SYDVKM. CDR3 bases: TGTGCCAGCGGCCCGGGACAGCTCTTTTTC. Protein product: CASGPGQLFF.

The CDR3 loop reads CANKPVEAGSGYTF. In DNA form, the CDR3 reads TGTGCCAACAAGCCCGTCGAAGCCGGGAGTGGCTACACCTTC. This chain connects TRBV2 to TRBJ1-2, with unresolved D. Trimming removed 10 bases from V and 7 bases from J, with 22 bases in between. Germline lookup yields CDR1 SNHLY and CDR2 FYNNEI. The CDR3 covers 14 residues.

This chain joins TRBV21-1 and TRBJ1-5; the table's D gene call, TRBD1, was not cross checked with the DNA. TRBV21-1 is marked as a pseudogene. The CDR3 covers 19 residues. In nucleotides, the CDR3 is TGTGCCAGCAGCAAAGGGATTTTAAGGGGTCATTATAGCAATCAGCCCCAGCATTTT. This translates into CASSKGILRGHYSNQPQHF.

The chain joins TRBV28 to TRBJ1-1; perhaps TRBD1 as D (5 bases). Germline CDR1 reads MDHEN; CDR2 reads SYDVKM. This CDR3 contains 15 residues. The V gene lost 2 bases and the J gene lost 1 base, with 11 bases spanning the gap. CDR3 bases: TGTGCCAGCAGTTTACCAGGGACTTCGAACACTGAAGCTTTCTTT. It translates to CASSLPGTSNTEAFF.

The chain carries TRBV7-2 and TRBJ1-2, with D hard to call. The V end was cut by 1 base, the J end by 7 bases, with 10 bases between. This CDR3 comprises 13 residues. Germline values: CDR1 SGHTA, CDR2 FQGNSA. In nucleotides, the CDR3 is TGTGCCAGCAGCTTAGATCCGGGGTCTGGCTACACCTTC. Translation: CASSLDPGSGYTF.

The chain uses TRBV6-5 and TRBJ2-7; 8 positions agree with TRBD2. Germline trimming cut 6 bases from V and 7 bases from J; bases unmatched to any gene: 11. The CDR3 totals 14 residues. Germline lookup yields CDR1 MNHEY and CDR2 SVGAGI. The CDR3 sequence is CASSPTQRGREQYF. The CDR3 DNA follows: TGTGCCAGCAGCCCCACTCAGCGGGGGCGGGAGCAGTACTTC.

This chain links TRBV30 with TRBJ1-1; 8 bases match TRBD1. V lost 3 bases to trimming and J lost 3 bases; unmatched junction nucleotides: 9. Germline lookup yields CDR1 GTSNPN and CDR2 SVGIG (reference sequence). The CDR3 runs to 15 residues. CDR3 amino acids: CAWRFQGALDTEAFF. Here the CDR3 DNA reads TGTGCCTGGAGATTCCAGGGGGCGTTGGACACTGAAGCTTTCTTT.

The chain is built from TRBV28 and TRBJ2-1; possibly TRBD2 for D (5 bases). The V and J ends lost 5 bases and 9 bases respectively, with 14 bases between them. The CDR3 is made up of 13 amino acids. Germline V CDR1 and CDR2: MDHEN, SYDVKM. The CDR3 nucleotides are TGTGCCAGCAGTACTCCAGCCGCGGGTGAGCAGTTCTTC. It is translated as CASSTPAAGEQFF.

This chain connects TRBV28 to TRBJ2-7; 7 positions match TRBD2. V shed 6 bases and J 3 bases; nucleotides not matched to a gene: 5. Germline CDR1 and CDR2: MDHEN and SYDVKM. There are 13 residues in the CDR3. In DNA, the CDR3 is TGTGCCAGCAGAGGACTAGACCGCTACGAGCAGTACTTC. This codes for CASRGLDRYEQYF.